Listed below are T cell receptor beta chains from one sample, sequenced in a study of cytomegalovirus exposure and HLA in healthy donors. The data were produced by immunoSEQ multiplex PCR, yet TCRdb's version contains in-frame clones alone and is incomplete. The table includes 110,000 or so clones, 67% detected once. Input material: PBMCs. Source of these receptors: a man aged 18 to 29 in good health and CMV-seropositive. Both conserved end residues are part of each CDR3. A D gene is named only where the DNA matches it firmly. Some rows mark clone size as missing; the rest say once, few, many or name a class of expanded clone.

D gene: .
V gene: TRBV5-6
J gene: TRBJ2-5
clone size: many
CDR3 protein: CASSLVSGETQYF
CDR3 DNA: TGTGCCAGCAGCTTGGTGTCAGGGGAGACCCAGTACTTC

D gene: TRBD1
V gene: TRBV5-4
J gene: TRBJ1-3
clone size: .
CDR3 protein: CASSLDPTGRNTIYF
CDR3 DNA: TGTGCCAGCAGCTTGGACCCGACAGGGCGAAACACCATATATTTT

D gene: .
V gene: TRBV4-1
J gene: TRBJ1-6
clone size: .
CDR3 protein: CASSGDLQGSYNSPLHF
CDR3 DNA: TGCGCCAGCAGCGGCGATCTCCAGGGCTCCTATAATTCACCCCTCCACTTT

D gene: TRBD1
V gene: TRBV5-6
J gene: TRBJ2-3
clone size: .
CDR3 protein: CASSLRQGAADTQYF
CDR3 DNA: TGTGCCAGCAGCTTGAGGCAGGGGGCGGCAGATACGCAGTATTTT

D gene: TRBD2
V gene: TRBV7-2
J gene: TRBJ2-7
clone size: .
CDR3 protein: CASSRHSGVTYEQYF
CDR3 DNA: TGTGCCAGCAGTCGACATAGCGGGGTTACCTACGAGCAGTACTTC

D gene: .
V gene: TRBV6-5
J gene: TRBJ1-6
clone size: .
CDR3 protein: CASRYRVGGSPLHF
CDR3 DNA: TGTGCCAGCAGGTACAGGGTTGGAGGGTCACCCCTCCACTTT

D gene: TRBD2
V gene: TRBV5-4
J gene: TRBJ2-5
clone size: few
CDR3 protein: CASSLGASGQETQYF
CDR3 DNA: TGTGCCAGCAGCTTGGGGGCTAGCGGGCAAGAGACCCAGTACTTC

D gene: .
V gene: TRBV5-6
J gene: TRBJ2-7
clone size: once
CDR3 protein: CASSLDGAAPPIYEQYF
CDR3 DNA: TGTGCCAGCAGCTTGGACGGCGCAGCGCCTCCAATCTACGAGCAGTACTTC

D gene: TRBD1
V gene: TRBV5-1
J gene: TRBJ1-2
clone size: once
CDR3 protein: CASSQTGERGYTF
CDR3 DNA: TGCGCCAGCAGCCAAACAGGGGAACGAGGCTACACCTTC

D gene: TRBD2
V gene: TRBV28
J gene: TRBJ2-3
clone size: .
CDR3 protein: CASNSPGGLSTDTQYF
CDR3 DNA: TGTGCCAGCAATTCTCCGGGGGGACTTAGCACAGATACGCAGTATTTT

D gene: .
V gene: TRBV27
J gene: TRBJ1-2
clone size: .
CDR3 protein: CASSLQGNYGYTF
CDR3 DNA: TGTGCCAGCAGTTTACAGGGTAACTATGGCTACACCTTC

D gene: .
V gene: TRBV27
J gene: TRBJ2-5
clone size: .
CDR3 protein: CASSLYSSTETQYF
CDR3 DNA: TGTGCCAGCAGTTTATATTCCAGTACGGAGACCCAGTACTTC

D gene: TRBD2
V gene: TRBV4-2
J gene: TRBJ2-1
clone size: .
CDR3 protein: CASSPSVLTSGYNEQFF
CDR3 DNA: TGTGCCAGCAGCCCTTCCGTTTTGACTAGCGGATACAATGAGCAGTTCTTC

D gene: TRBD1
V gene: TRBV7-9
J gene: TRBJ1-4
clone size: once
CDR3 protein: CASSMTGVGREKLFF
CDR3 DNA: TGTGCCAGCAGCATGACAGGGGTTGGACGTGAAAAACTGTTTTTT

D gene: .
V gene: TRBV28
J gene: TRBJ1-2
clone size: once
CDR3 protein: CASIPPGGNGYTF
CDR3 DNA: TGTGCCAGCATCCCCCCGGGGGGGAATGGCTACACCTTC

D gene: .
V gene: TRBV19
J gene: TRBJ2-1
clone size: few
CDR3 protein: CASSLDSYNEQFF
CDR3 DNA: TGTGCCAGTAGTTTGGACAGCTACAATGAGCAGTTCTTC

D gene: .
V gene: TRBV19
J gene: TRBJ1-2
clone size: few
CDR3 protein: CASRTSGGYTF
CDR3 DNA: TGTGCCAGCCGGACATCGGGCGGCTACACCTTC

D gene: .
V gene: TRBV28
J gene: TRBJ2-3
clone size: few
CDR3 protein: CASSRAATDTQYF
CDR3 DNA: TGTGCCAGCAGCAGGGCGGCGACAGATACGCAGTATTTT

D gene: .
V gene: TRBV7-9
J gene: TRBJ2-1
clone size: .
CDR3 protein: CASSLGGALSSYNEQFF
CDR3 DNA: TGTGCCAGCAGCTTAGGCGGGGCCCTAAGCTCCTACAATGAGCAGTTCTTC

D gene: .
V gene: TRBV29-1
J gene: TRBJ1-5
clone size: .
CDR3 protein: CRPEGNQPQHF
CDR3 DNA: TGCAGGCCGGAGGGAAATCAGCCCCAGCATTTT

D gene: .
V gene: TRBV7-9
J gene: TRBJ1-3
clone size: .
CDR3 protein: CASSLTPLGGLNTIYF
CDR3 DNA: TGTGCCAGCAGCTTAACCCCCCTGGGGGGGCTGAACACCATATATTTT

D gene: .
V gene: TRBV6-1
J gene: TRBJ1-6
clone size: .
CDR3 protein: CATMGLTGGSPLHF
CDR3 DNA: TGTGCCACCATGGGACTCACTGGGGGTTCACCCCTCCACTTT

D gene: .
V gene: TRBV19
J gene: TRBJ2-3
clone size: .
CDR3 protein: CASSPRTSTDTQYF
CDR3 DNA: TGTGCCAGTAGTCCCAGGACTAGCACAGATACGCAGTATTTT

D gene: .
V gene: TRBV5-5
J gene: TRBJ1-3
clone size: few
CDR3 protein: CASSLGYQASGNTIYF
CDR3 DNA: TGTGCCAGCAGCTTGGGATATCAGGCATCTGGAAACACCATATATTTT

D gene: TRBD1
V gene: TRBV5-1
J gene: TRBJ1-2
clone size: .
CDR3 protein: CASSYGRGPNYGYTF
CDR3 DNA: TGCGCCAGCAGCTACGGCAGGGGGCCTAACTATGGCTACACCTTC

D gene: TRBD2
V gene: TRBV6-1
J gene: TRBJ2-5
clone size: .
CDR3 protein: CASSATSVGGAQYF
CDR3 DNA: TGTGCCAGCAGTGCGACTAGCGTTGGAGGGGCCCAGTACTTC

D gene: TRBD1
V gene: TRBV7-2
J gene: TRBJ1-4
clone size: .
CDR3 protein: CASSLGTGDNEKLFF
CDR3 DNA: TGTGCCAGCAGCTTAGGGACAGGGGACAATGAAAAACTGTTTTTT

D gene: TRBD1
V gene: TRBV7-2
J gene: TRBJ2-7
clone size: .
CDR3 protein: CASSLGTGYGYEQYF
CDR3 DNA: TGTGCCAGCAGCTTAGGGACAGGGTATGGCTACGAGCAGTACTTC

D gene: TRBD1
V gene: TRBV18
J gene: TRBJ2-1
clone size: .
CDR3 protein: CASSPAVPGGQFF
CDR3 DNA: TGTGCCAGCTCACCGGCGGTCCCAGGGGGGCAGTTCTTC

D gene: TRBD2
V gene: TRBV6-6
J gene: TRBJ2-1
clone size: .
CDR3 protein: CASSDSTSGGADEQFF
CDR3 DNA: TGTGCCAGCAGTGACTCGACTAGCGGGGGGGCCGATGAGCAGTTCTTC

D gene: .
V gene: TRBV2
J gene: TRBJ2-1
clone size: .
CDR3 protein: CASTGRTYNEQFF
CDR3 DNA: TGTGCCAGCACTGGGCGAACCTACAATGAGCAGTTCTTC

D gene: TRBD1
V gene: TRBV4-2
J gene: TRBJ2-1
clone size: medium-sized
CDR3 protein: CASSRDRGSGNEQFF
CDR3 DNA: TGTGCCAGCAGCCGAGACAGGGGTTCTGGTAATGAGCAGTTCTTC

D gene: .
V gene: TRBV30
J gene: TRBJ1-2
clone size: once
CDR3 protein: CAWSVSREAGYTF
CDR3 DNA: TGTGCCTGGAGTGTAAGCAGGGAGGCTGGCTACACCTTC

D gene: TRBD1
V gene: TRBV6-5
J gene: TRBJ1-1
clone size: .
CDR3 protein: CASSGQGAKNTEAFF
CDR3 DNA: TGTGCCAGCAGTGGACAGGGGGCGAAGAACACTGAAGCTTTCTTT

D gene: TRBD2
V gene: TRBV27
J gene: TRBJ2-1
clone size: .
CDR3 protein: CASSWTISGGQFF
CDR3 DNA: TGTGCCAGCAGTTGGACCATCTCGGGAGGGCAGTTCTTC

D gene: TRBD2
V gene: TRBV6-1
J gene: TRBJ2-1
clone size: few
CDR3 protein: CASSGGGGAPSVYNEQFF
CDR3 DNA: TGTGCCAGCAGTGGCGGCGGGGGGGCACCATCAGTCTACAATGAGCAGTTCTTC

D gene: .
V gene: TRBV7-9
J gene: TRBJ2-7
clone size: .
CDR3 protein: CASSPGGNSYEQYF
CDR3 DNA: TGTGCCAGCTCTCCGGGGGGCAATTCCTACGAGCAGTACTTC

D gene: TRBD2
V gene: TRBV6-5
J gene: TRBJ2-1
clone size: few
CDR3 protein: CASSSGGPYNEQFF
CDR3 DNA: TGTGCCAGCAGTTCGGGGGGGCCCTACAATGAGCAGTTCTTC

D gene: .
V gene: TRBV6-5
J gene: TRBJ2-7
clone size: .
CDR3 protein: CASRRRGPDEQYF
CDR3 DNA: TGTGCCAGCAGGAGAAGGGGTCCCGACGAGCAGTACTTC

D gene: .
V gene: TRBV19
J gene: TRBJ1-2
clone size: .
CDR3 protein: CASSIVQGSNYGYTF
CDR3 DNA: TGTGCCAGTAGTATTGTACAGGGTTCTAACTATGGCTACACCTTC

D gene: .
V gene: TRBV15
J gene: TRBJ1-2
clone size: .
CDR3 protein: CATSSPSGYTF
CDR3 DNA: TGTGCCACCAGCAGCCCTTCGGGCTACACCTTC